This T cell receptor (beta chain) was observed in a study of blood T cell repertoires in COVID-19. Across the study: COVID-19 samples from acute and convalescent phases originated in the United States, Italy and Spain. T cells, B-cell-depleted T cells, or PBMCs provided the cDNA or gDNA that served as material.

In the study's own analysis: The authors estimated nucleated cell counts from reference gene primer amplification. Assay used: immunoSEQ multiplex PCR; TCRdb lists only in-frame clones, some missing. V, J and clone size derive from that table, while D and trimming were established from the DNA sequence. The sample includes some 170,000 clones, roughly 90% of them seen just once. Participant age was roughly 18 to 90 years, and participants resided in about two dozen US areas. The CDR3 totals 15 residues. The V end lost 0 bases, the J end lost 8 bases, and 17 bases lay between the germline ends. Germline V lookup: CDR1 SGHDT, CDR2 YYEEEE.

This TCR came from a human donor with acute COVID-19. The donor label of this sample is uncertain. This chain joins TRBV5-6 and TRBJ1-2; maybe TRBD1 (5 bases). Sequencing used PBMCs or T cells enriched from blood (not recorded which). DNA of the CDR3: TGTGCCAGCAGCTTGGCAGACAGCGTGGTGGGAGGCTACACCTTC. Translation gives CASSLADSVVGGYTF.